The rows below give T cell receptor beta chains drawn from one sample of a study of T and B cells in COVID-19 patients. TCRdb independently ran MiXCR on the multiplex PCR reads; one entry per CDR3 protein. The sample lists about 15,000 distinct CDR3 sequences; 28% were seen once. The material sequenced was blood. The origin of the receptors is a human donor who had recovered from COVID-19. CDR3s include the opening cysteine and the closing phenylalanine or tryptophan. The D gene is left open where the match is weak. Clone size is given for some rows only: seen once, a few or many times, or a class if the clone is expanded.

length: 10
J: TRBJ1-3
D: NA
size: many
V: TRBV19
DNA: TGTGCCAGTATCGGAAGGGAAATATATTTT
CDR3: CASIGREIYF

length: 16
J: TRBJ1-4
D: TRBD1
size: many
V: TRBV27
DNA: TGTGCCAGCAGCCGGCAGACAGGGTCGGTGGAGGAAAAACTGTTTTTT
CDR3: CASSRQTGSVEEKLFF

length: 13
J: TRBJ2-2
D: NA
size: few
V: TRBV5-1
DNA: TGCGCCAGCAGCCCTTGGGGGACCGGGGAGCTGTTTTTT
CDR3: CASSPWGTGELFF

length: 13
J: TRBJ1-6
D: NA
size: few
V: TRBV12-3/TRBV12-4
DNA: TGTGCCAGCAGTAAACAGTATAATTCACCCCTCCACTTT
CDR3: CASSKQYNSPLHF

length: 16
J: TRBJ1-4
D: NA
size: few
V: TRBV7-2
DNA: TGTGCCAGCAGCTTAGAGGTTGGCAGGGCTAATGAAAAACTGTTTTTT
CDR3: CASSLEVGRANEKLFF

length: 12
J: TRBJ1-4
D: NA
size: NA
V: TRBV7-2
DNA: TGTGCCAGCAGGAGTGGGACGGGAAAACTGTTTTTT
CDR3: CASRSGTGKLFF

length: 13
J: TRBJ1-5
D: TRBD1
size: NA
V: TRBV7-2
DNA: TGTGCCAGCAGCTTGGACAGGGGTCAGCCCCAGCATTTT
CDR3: CASSLDRGQPQHF

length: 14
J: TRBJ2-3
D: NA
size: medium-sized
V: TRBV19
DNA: TGTGCCAGTAGTATCCGTTGGGGCACAGATACGCAGTATTTT
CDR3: CASSIRWGTDTQYF

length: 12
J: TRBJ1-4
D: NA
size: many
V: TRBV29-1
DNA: TGCAGCGTCTACAGGCCTAATGAAAAACTGTTTTTT
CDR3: CSVYRPNEKLFF

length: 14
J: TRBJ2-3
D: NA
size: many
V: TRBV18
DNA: TGTGCCAGCTCACCACAACAGAAATCAGATACGCAGTATTTT
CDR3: CASSPQQKSDTQYF

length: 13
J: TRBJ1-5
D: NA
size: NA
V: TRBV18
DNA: TGTGCCAGCTCACCAACGGAGAATCAGCCCCAGCATTTT
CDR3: CASSPTENQPQHF

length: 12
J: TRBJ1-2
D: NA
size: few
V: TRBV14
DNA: TGTGCCAGCAGCAAGGCTATCTATGGCTACACCTTC
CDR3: CASSKAIYGYTF

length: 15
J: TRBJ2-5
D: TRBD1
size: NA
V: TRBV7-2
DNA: TGTGCCAGCAGCTTCGGACAGGGGAAAGAAGAGACCCAGTACTTC
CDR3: CASSFGQGKEETQYF

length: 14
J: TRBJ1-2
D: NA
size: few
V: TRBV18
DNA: TGTGCCAGCTCACCAAAGGGACAAAGCTATGGCTACACCTTC
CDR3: CASSPKGQSYGYTF

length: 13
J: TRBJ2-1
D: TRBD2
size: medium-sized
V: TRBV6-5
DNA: TGTGCCAGCAGTTACGGGACTAGCTATGAGCAGTTCTTC
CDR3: CASSYGTSYEQFF

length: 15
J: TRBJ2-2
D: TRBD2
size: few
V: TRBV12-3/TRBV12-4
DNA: TGTGCCAGCAGTCTGTACCGGGGGGGGACCGGGGAGCTGTTTTTT
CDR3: CASSLYRGGTGELFF

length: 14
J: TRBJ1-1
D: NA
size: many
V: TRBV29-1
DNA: TGCAGCCTCAACAAACTCGCGGGGGGGACTGAAGCTTTCTTT
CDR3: CSLNKLAGGTEAFF

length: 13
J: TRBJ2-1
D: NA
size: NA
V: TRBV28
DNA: TGTGCCAGCAGTTATACGGGGGGCGATGAGCAGTTCTTC
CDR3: CASSYTGGDEQFF

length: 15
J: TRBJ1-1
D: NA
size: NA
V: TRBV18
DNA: TGTGCCAGCTCACCCCTACAGGGCAGGAACACTGAAGCTTTCTTT
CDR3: CASSPLQGRNTEAFF

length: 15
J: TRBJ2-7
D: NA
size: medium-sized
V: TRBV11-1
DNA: TGTGCCAGCAGCCAAGAACGGAGTCCCCTCTACGAGCAGTACTTC
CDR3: CASSQERSPLYEQYF

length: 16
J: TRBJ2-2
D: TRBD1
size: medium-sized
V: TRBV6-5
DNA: TGTGCCAGCAGTTACTCGTCACAGGGGGCCACCGGGGAGCTGTTTTTT
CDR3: CASSYSSQGATGELFF

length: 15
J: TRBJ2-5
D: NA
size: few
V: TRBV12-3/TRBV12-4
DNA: TGTGCCAGCAGCCCCCCCCCTGGCCTGCAAGAGACCCAGTACTTC
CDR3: CASSPPPGLQETQYF

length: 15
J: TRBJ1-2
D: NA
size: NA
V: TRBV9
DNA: TGTGCCAGCAGCCTGTCTCAGGGGTCAGAGCCTGGCTACACCTTC
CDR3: CASSLSQGSEPGYTF

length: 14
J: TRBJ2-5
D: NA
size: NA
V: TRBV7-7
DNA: TGTGCTAGCAGCCGGACCGGGGCTCAAGAGACCCAGTACTTC
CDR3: CASSRTGAQETQYF

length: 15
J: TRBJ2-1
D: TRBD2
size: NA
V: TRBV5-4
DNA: TGTGCCAGCAGCTTGATGGGACTACTGGGCCATGAGCAGTTCTTC
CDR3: CASSLMGLLGHEQFF

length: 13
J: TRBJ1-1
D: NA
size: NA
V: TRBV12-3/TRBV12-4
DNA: TGTGCCAGCAGTTTAGCGTGGGGGGTCGAGACTTTCTTT
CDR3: CASSLAWGVETFF

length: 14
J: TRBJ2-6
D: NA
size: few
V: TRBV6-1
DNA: TGTGCCAGCAGTGAGGGGGACGGGGCCAACGTCCTGACTTTC
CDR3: CASSEGDGANVLTF

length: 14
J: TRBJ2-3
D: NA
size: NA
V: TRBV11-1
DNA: TGTGCCAGCAGTCGACAAACTTCCACAGATACGCAGTATTTT
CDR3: CASSRQTSTDTQYF

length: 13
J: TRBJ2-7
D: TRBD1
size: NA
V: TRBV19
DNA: TGTGCCAGTAGCGACAGGGGAGTCGGCGAGCAGTACTTC
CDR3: CASSDRGVGEQYF

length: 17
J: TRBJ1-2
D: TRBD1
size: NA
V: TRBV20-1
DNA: TGCAGTGCTACGCTAGAGAGGGGACAGGGCTTGGGCTATGGCTACACCTTC
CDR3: CSATLERGQGLGYGYTF

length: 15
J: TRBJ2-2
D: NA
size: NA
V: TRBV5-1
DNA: TGCGCCAGCAGCTTGTTGGCAAACACCATCGGGGAGCTGTTTTTT
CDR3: CASSLLANTIGELFF

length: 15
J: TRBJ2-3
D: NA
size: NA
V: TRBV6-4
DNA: TGTGCCAGCAGTGAAATCTCGGGGTCCACAGATACGCAGTATTTT
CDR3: CASSEISGSTDTQYF

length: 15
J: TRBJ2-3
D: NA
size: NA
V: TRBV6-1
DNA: TGTGCCAGCAGCGAAGACGGGACTAGCACAGATACGCAGTATTTT
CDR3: CASSEDGTSTDTQYF

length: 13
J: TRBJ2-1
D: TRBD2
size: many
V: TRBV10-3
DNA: TGTGCCATGACTAGCGAAAAGGACAATGAGCAGTTCTTC
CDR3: CAMTSEKDNEQFF

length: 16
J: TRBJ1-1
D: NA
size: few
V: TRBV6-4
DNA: TGTGCCAGCAGTGACTCGGCGACAGGCCTGAACACTGAAGCTTTCTTT
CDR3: CASSDSATGLNTEAFF

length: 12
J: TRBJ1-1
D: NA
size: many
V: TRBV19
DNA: TGTGCCGCTGGGGGATGGGGGACTGAAGCTTTCTTT
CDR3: CAAGGWGTEAFF

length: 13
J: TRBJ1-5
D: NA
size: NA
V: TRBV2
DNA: TGTGCCAGCAGTAAAAATCCCAATCAGCCCCAGCATTTT
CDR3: CASSKNPNQPQHF

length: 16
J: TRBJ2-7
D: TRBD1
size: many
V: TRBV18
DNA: TGTGCCAGCTCACCTACAGGGGGCGACGGCTCAGGCGAGCAGTACTTC
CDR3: CASSPTGGDGSGEQYF

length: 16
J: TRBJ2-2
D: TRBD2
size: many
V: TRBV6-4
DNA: TGTGCCAGCAGTGTTCTAGGACTAGCTGAAACCGGGGAGCTGTTTTTT
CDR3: CASSVLGLAETGELFF

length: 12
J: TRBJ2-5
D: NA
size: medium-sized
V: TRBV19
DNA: TGTGCCAGTAGCTCCCTATCGGAGACCCAGTACTTC
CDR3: CASSSLSETQYF

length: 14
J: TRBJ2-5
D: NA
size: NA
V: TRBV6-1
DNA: TGTGCCAGCAGTGATTGGGGGATCGGAGAGACCCAGTACTTC
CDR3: CASSDWGIGETQYF

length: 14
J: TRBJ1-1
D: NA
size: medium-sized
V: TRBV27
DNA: TGTGCCAGCAGTTTTAGCCAGGGAGACACTGAAGCTTTCTTT
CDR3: CASSFSQGDTEAFF

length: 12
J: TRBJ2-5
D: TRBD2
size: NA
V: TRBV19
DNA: TGTGCCAGTAGATCGGGAGGGGAGACCCAGTACTTC
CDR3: CASRSGGETQYF

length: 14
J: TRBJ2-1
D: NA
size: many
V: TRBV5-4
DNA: TGTGCCAGCAGCTTGGGTGGGCCAAGCAATGAGCAGTTCTTC
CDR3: CASSLGGPSNEQFF

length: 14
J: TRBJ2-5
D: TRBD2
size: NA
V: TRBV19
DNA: TGTGCCAGTAGGGCCCTAGCGGGGAAAGAGACCCAGTACTTC
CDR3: CASRALAGKETQYF

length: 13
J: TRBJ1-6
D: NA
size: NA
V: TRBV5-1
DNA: TGCGCCAGCAGCTTGGCCGCAAATTCACCCCTCCACTTT
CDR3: CASSLAANSPLHF

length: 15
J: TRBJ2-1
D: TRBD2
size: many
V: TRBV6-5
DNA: TGTGCCAGCACCCAGGCTAGCGGTGGTTACAATGAGCAGTTCTTC
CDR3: CASTQASGGYNEQFF

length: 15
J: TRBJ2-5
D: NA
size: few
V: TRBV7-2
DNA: TGTGCCAGCAGCTTAAGGGGGGGGGCACTAGAGACCCAGTACTTC
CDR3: CASSLRGGALETQYF

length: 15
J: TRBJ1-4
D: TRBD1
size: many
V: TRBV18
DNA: TGTGCCAGCTCACCCGGACAGGCAACTAATGAAAAACTGTTTTTT
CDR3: CASSPGQATNEKLFF

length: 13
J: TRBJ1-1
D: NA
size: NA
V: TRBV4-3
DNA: TGCGCCAGCAGCCAAGGCGAGAACACTGAAGCTTTCTTT
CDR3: CASSQGENTEAFF

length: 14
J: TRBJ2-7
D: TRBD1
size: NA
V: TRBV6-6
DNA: TGTGCCAGCAGTTACGGGACAGGTCGGTACGAGCAGTACTTC
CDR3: CASSYGTGRYEQYF